The rows below give T cell receptor beta chains drawn from one sample of a study of vaccination effects on CD4 cells after COVID-19. No antigens are known for them. Sequenced by immunoSEQ multiplex PCR; TCRdb stores in-frame clones only, minus some. The table lists around 56,000 clones, 60% to 85% of them singletons. The sequencing here drew on CD4+ T cells from PBMCs cultured without peptide, taken before COVID-19 vaccination. The receptors were gathered from a human donor who received a COVID-19 vaccine. The CDR3 runs from the conserved cysteine through the conserved F or W. The D gene is left open where the match is weak. Not all rows give a size; the values are once, few, many and, for expanded clones, a class.

V gene: TRBV27
D gene: .
clone size: .
J gene: TRBJ1-6
CDR3 protein: CASTDVRYSPLHF
CDR3 DNA: TGTGCCAGCACCGACGTCCGCTATTCACCCCTCCACTTT

V gene: TRBV6-2/TRBV6-3
D gene: .
clone size: .
J gene: TRBJ1-1
CDR3 protein: CASSYSWRRNTEAFF
CDR3 DNA: TGTGCCAGCAGTTACTCGTGGCGGAGGAACACTGAAGCTTTCTTT

V gene: TRBV4-3
D gene: .
clone size: .
J gene: TRBJ1-2
CDR3 protein: CASSPVGGANYGYTF
CDR3 DNA: TGCGCCAGCAGCCCAGTGGGCGGTGCTAACTATGGCTACACCTTC

V gene: TRBV28
D gene: .
clone size: few
J gene: TRBJ1-2
CDR3 protein: CASSLAFNYGYTF
CDR3 DNA: TGTGCCAGCAGTTTGGCGTTTAACTATGGCTACACCTTC

V gene: TRBV7-3
D gene: TRBD2
clone size: .
J gene: TRBJ2-5
CDR3 protein: CASSLSSGGSETQYF
CDR3 DNA: TGTGCCAGCAGCTTATCCAGCGGGGGGTCAGAGACCCAGTACTTC

V gene: TRBV5-1
D gene: .
clone size: .
J gene: TRBJ2-2
CDR3 protein: CASSLEGTGELFF
CDR3 DNA: TGCGCCAGCAGCTTGGAGGGGACCGGGGAGCTGTTTTTT

V gene: TRBV5-1
D gene: .
clone size: few
J gene: TRBJ1-2
CDR3 protein: CASSLAKGRRDGYTF
CDR3 DNA: TGCGCCAGCAGCTTGGCCAAAGGACGCAGGGATGGCTACACCTTC

V gene: TRBV7-9
D gene: TRBD1
clone size: .
J gene: TRBJ1-1
CDR3 protein: CASSPWTGGESEAFF
CDR3 DNA: TGTGCCAGCAGCCCATGGACAGGGGGGGAATCTGAAGCTTTCTTT

V gene: TRBV3-1/TRBV3-2
D gene: TRBD2
clone size: .
J gene: TRBJ2-2
CDR3 protein: CASSQFLSGGAGGELFF
CDR3 DNA: TGTGCCAGCAGCCAATTTCTGAGCGGGGGGGCCGGCGGGGAGCTGTTTTTT

V gene: TRBV5-1
D gene: TRBD1
clone size: .
J gene: TRBJ2-5
CDR3 protein: CASSGGQGSETQYF
CDR3 DNA: TGCGCCAGCAGCGGGGGACAGGGGAGCGAGACCCAGTACTTC

V gene: TRBV5-1
D gene: TRBD1
clone size: once
J gene: TRBJ1-6
CDR3 protein: CASSVDRVRNSPLHF
CDR3 DNA: TGCGCCAGCAGCGTCGACAGGGTTCGCAATTCACCCCTCCACTTT

V gene: TRBV11-2
D gene: .
clone size: few
J gene: TRBJ1-1
CDR3 protein: CASSSTLQGGAFF
CDR3 DNA: TGTGCCAGCAGCTCAACCCTCCAGGGAGGAGCTTTCTTT

V gene: TRBV28
D gene: .
clone size: .
J gene: TRBJ2-3
CDR3 protein: CASSLGGSTDTQYF
CDR3 DNA: TGTGCCAGCAGTCTAGGGGGGAGCACAGATACGCAGTATTTT

V gene: TRBV9
D gene: .
clone size: once
J gene: TRBJ2-3
CDR3 protein: CASSVSSGAPPDTQYF
CDR3 DNA: TGTGCCAGCAGCGTAAGTTCGGGGGCGCCCCCAGATACGCAGTATTTT

V gene: TRBV12-3/TRBV12-4
D gene: TRBD1
clone size: .
J gene: TRBJ1-2
CDR3 protein: CASSSTGYSGYTF
CDR3 DNA: TGTGCCAGCAGTTCGACAGGGTATAGTGGCTACACCTTC

V gene: TRBV4-3
D gene: .
clone size: once
J gene: TRBJ1-4
CDR3 protein: CASSQKDRSYTNEKLFF
CDR3 DNA: TGCGCCAGCAGCCAAAAAGACAGGTCTTATACTAATGAAAAACTGTTTTTT

V gene: TRBV6-6
D gene: TRBD1
clone size: .
J gene: TRBJ1-2
CDR3 protein: CASNSNPGQANYGYTF
CDR3 DNA: TGTGCCAGCAATTCAAACCCGGGACAGGCGAACTATGGCTACACCTTC

V gene: TRBV6-4
D gene: .
clone size: .
J gene: TRBJ1-6
CDR3 protein: CASRGDRHGSPLHF
CDR3 DNA: TGTGCCAGCAGGGGGGACCGCCACGGATCACCCCTCCACTTT

V gene: TRBV5-1
D gene: .
clone size: few
J gene: TRBJ1-5
CDR3 protein: CASSLGHLGDQPQHF
CDR3 DNA: TGCGCCAGCAGCCTCGGACATTTAGGGGATCAGCCCCAGCATTTT

V gene: TRBV11-2
D gene: TRBD1
clone size: .
J gene: TRBJ2-5
CDR3 protein: CASSLGQGYGETQYF
CDR3 DNA: TGTGCCAGCAGCTTGGGACAGGGGTACGGGGAGACCCAGTACTTC

V gene: TRBV15
D gene: TRBD1
clone size: .
J gene: TRBJ1-5
CDR3 protein: CATSRYRGGDQPQHF
CDR3 DNA: TGTGCCACCAGCAGATACAGGGGAGGTGATCAGCCCCAGCATTTT

V gene: TRBV19
D gene: .
clone size: .
J gene: TRBJ1-2
CDR3 protein: CASRGGYRADGYTF
CDR3 DNA: TGTGCCAGCAGAGGCGGGTACAGGGCGGATGGCTACACCTTC

V gene: TRBV12-3/TRBV12-4
D gene: .
clone size: .
J gene: TRBJ1-2
CDR3 protein: CASRVQGLRGYTF
CDR3 DNA: TGTGCCAGCAGGGTCCAGGGTCTAAGAGGCTACACCTTC

V gene: TRBV29-1
D gene: .
clone size: .
J gene: TRBJ2-3
CDR3 protein: CSVGGQITDTQYF
CDR3 DNA: TGCAGCGTTGGTGGACAGATCACAGATACGCAGTATTTT

V gene: TRBV24-1
D gene: .
clone size: .
J gene: TRBJ2-3
CDR3 protein: CATSELASDTQYF
CDR3 DNA: TGTGCCACCAGTGAACTAGCATCAGATACGCAGTATTTT

V gene: TRBV5-5
D gene: TRBD1
clone size: .
J gene: TRBJ1-1
CDR3 protein: CASSVGTGPWNTEAFF
CDR3 DNA: TGTGCCAGCAGCGTCGGGACAGGGCCATGGAACACTGAAGCTTTCTTT

V gene: TRBV11-2
D gene: .
clone size: .
J gene: TRBJ2-2
CDR3 protein: CASSLRESTGELFF
CDR3 DNA: TGTGCCAGCAGCTTAAGGGAGTCCACCGGGGAGCTGTTTTTT

V gene: TRBV5-6
D gene: TRBD1
clone size: .
J gene: TRBJ1-2
CDR3 protein: CASSVTGLDGYTF
CDR3 DNA: TGTGCCAGCAGCGTGACAGGGTTAGATGGCTACACCTTC

V gene: TRBV9
D gene: TRBD1
clone size: .
J gene: TRBJ2-2
CDR3 protein: CASSSRTGAGELFF
CDR3 DNA: TGTGCCAGCAGCTCTAGGACAGGGGCCGGGGAGCTGTTTTTT

V gene: TRBV7-9
D gene: .
clone size: .
J gene: TRBJ1-1
CDR3 protein: CASSQQNTEAFF
CDR3 DNA: TGTGCCAGCAGCCAACAGAACACTGAAGCTTTCTTT

V gene: TRBV28
D gene: .
clone size: .
J gene: TRBJ1-6
CDR3 protein: CASSMGGSDSPLHF
CDR3 DNA: TGTGCCAGCAGTATGGGGGGGAGTGATTCACCCCTCCACTTT

V gene: TRBV6-1
D gene: TRBD1
clone size: .
J gene: TRBJ1-1
CDR3 protein: CASSEGSWTGNTEAFF
CDR3 DNA: TGTGCCAGCAGTGAGGGTTCTTGGACAGGGAACACTGAAGCTTTCTTT

V gene: TRBV5-1
D gene: TRBD1
clone size: .
J gene: TRBJ2-1
CDR3 protein: CASSTMRTGGNEQFF
CDR3 DNA: TGCGCCAGCAGCACCATGAGGACAGGGGGGAATGAGCAGTTCTTC

V gene: TRBV4-3
D gene: TRBD1
clone size: .
J gene: TRBJ2-3
CDR3 protein: CASSQTPGTGSTDTQYF
CDR3 DNA: TGCGCCAGCAGCCAGACCCCCGGGACAGGGAGCACAGATACGCAGTATTTT

V gene: TRBV3-1/TRBV3-2
D gene: .
clone size: few
J gene: TRBJ1-6
CDR3 protein: CASSPNRVLLHF
CDR3 DNA: TGTGCCAGCAGCCCGAACAGGGTCCTCCTCCACTTT

V gene: TRBV6-6
D gene: .
clone size: .
J gene: TRBJ1-5
CDR3 protein: CASSSPGRLNQPQHF
CDR3 DNA: TGTGCCAGCAGTTCGCCGGGACGGCTCAATCAGCCCCAGCATTTT

V gene: TRBV5-1
D gene: TRBD2
clone size: .
J gene: TRBJ2-2
CDR3 protein: CASSLTGTSAGELFF
CDR3 DNA: TGCGCCAGCAGCCTAACCGGGACTAGCGCCGGGGAGCTGTTTTTT

V gene: TRBV19
D gene: TRBD2
clone size: once
J gene: TRBJ2-1
CDR3 protein: CASSIGSTSGGYNEQFF
CDR3 DNA: TGTGCCAGTAGTATTGGCTCCACTAGCGGGGGGTACAATGAGCAGTTCTTC

V gene: TRBV4-2
D gene: .
clone size: once
J gene: TRBJ1-4
CDR3 protein: CASSQDFPATNEKLFF
CDR3 DNA: TGTGCCAGCAGCCAAGACTTTCCAGCAACTAATGAAAAACTGTTTTTT

V gene: TRBV6-1
D gene: .
clone size: .
J gene: TRBJ1-3
CDR3 protein: CASSEIFRSGNTIYF
CDR3 DNA: TGTGCCAGCAGTGAAATTTTCCGCTCTGGAAACACCATATATTTT

V gene: TRBV19
D gene: TRBD1
clone size: .
J gene: TRBJ1-5
CDR3 protein: CASSATGDSNQPQHF
CDR3 DNA: TGTGCCAGTAGTGCGACAGGGGATAGCAATCAGCCCCAGCATTTT

V gene: TRBV7-2
D gene: .
clone size: few
J gene: TRBJ1-6
CDR3 protein: CASSLEGLFNSPLHF
CDR3 DNA: TGTGCCAGCAGCTTAGAGGGATTGTTTAATTCACCCCTCCACTTT

V gene: TRBV7-3
D gene: TRBD2
clone size: .
J gene: TRBJ2-3
CDR3 protein: CASSLMATSGGVSTDTQYF
CDR3 DNA: TGTGCCAGCAGCTTAATGGCGACTAGCGGGGGGGTAAGCACAGATACGCAGTATTTT

V gene: TRBV12-2
D gene: .
clone size: .
J gene: TRBJ2-2
CDR3 protein: CASLGGLAGGPSTGELFF
CDR3 DNA: TGTGCAAGTCTAGGGGGACTAGCGGGGGGGCCTAGCACCGGGGAGCTGTTTTTT